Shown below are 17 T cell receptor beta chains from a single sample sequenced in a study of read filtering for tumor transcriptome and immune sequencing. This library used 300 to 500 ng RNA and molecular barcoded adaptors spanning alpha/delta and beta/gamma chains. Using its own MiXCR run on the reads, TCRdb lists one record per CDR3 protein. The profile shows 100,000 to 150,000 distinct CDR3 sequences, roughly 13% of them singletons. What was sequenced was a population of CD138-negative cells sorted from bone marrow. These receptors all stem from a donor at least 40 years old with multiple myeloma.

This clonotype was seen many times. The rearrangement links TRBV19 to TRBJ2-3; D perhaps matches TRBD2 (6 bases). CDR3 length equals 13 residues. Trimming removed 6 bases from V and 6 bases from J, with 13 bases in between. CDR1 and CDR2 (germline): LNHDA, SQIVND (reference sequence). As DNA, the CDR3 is TGTGCCAGTAGCTCGGAACGGGAGGATACGCAGTATTTT. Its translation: CASSSEREDTQYF. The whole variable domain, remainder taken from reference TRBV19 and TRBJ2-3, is DGGITQSPKYLFRKEGQNVTLSCEQNLNHDAMYWYRQDPGQGLRLIYYSQIVNDFQKGDIAEGYSVSREKKESFPLTVTSAQKNPTAFYLCASSSEREDTQYFGPGTRLTVL.

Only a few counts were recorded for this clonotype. In DNA, the CDR3 is TGTGCCAGCAGCGCCGGGACTAGCGGCGGTCAAGAGACCCAGTACTTC. Amino acids: CASSAGTSGGQETQYF. The gene calls are TRBV7-9 and TRBJ2-5; TRBD2 aligns across 11 bases. The CDR3 covers 16 residues. The V gene's germline CDR1 is SEHNR and CDR2 FQNEAQ (reference sequence). Germline trimming cut 5 bases from V and 2 bases from J; bases unmatched to any gene: 7.

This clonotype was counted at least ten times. CDR3 DNA: TGTGCCAGCAGTGAATCCAGGGTCAACACCGGGGAGCTGTTTTTT. This encodes CASSESRVNTGELFF. This chain links TRBV2 with TRBJ2-2; D is possibly TRBD1 (5 bases). The CDR3 covers 15 residues. The V end was cut by 2 bases, the J end by 2 bases, with 9 bases between. CDR1 is SNHLY and CDR2 is FYNNEI in the germline V gene.

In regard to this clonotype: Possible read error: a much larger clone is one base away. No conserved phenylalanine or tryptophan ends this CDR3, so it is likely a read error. The CDR3 bases are TGCAGTGCACCGACTAGCGGGATCGAGCAGTACCTC. It specifies CSAPTSGIEQYL. The rearrangement joins TRBV20-1 to TRBJ2-7; 11 bases are shared with TRBD2. The trim removed 6 bases at V and 6 bases at J, leaving 4 bases unmatched. The CDR3 totals 12 residues. The V gene's germline CDR1 is DFQATT and CDR2 SNEGSKA (reference sequence).

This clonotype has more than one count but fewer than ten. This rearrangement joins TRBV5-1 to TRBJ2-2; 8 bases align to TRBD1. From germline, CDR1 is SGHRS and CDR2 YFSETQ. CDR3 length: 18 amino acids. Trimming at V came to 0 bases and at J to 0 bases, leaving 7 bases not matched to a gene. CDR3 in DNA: TGCGCCAGCAGCTTGGTAGTTACAGGGGGTGCGAACACCGGGGAGCTGTTTTTT. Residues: CASSLVVTGGANTGELFF.

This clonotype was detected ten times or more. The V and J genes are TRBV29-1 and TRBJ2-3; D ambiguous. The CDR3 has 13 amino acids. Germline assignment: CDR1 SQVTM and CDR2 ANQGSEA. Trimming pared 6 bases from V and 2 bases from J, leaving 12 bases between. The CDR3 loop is CSVDTGVTDTQYF. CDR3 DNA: TGCAGCGTAGACACGGGCGTCACAGATACGCAGTATTTT.

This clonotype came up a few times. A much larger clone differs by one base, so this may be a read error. The chain's CDR3 is CAISLAAGTGPWEQYF. CDR3 coding DNA: TGTGCCATCAGCTTAGCGGCCGGGACGGGCCCCTGGGAGCAGTACTTC. This chain joins TRBV7-9 and TRBJ2-7; perhaps TRBD2 as D (6 bases). The CDR3 is 16 amino acids. Germline CDR1 is SEHNR and CDR2 is FQNEAQ (reference sequence).

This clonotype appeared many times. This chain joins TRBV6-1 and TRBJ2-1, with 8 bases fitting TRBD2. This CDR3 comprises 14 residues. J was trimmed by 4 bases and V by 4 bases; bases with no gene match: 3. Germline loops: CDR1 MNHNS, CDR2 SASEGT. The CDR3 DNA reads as TGTGCCAGCAGTGTGCGGGAGGCATACAATGAGCAGTTCTTC. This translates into CASSVREAYNEQFF.

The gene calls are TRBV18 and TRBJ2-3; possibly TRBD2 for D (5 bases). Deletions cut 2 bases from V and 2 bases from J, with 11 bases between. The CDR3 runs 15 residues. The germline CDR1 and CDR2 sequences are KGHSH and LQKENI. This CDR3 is CASSPTTGYTDTQYF. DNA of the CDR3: TGTGCCAGCTCACCAACGACGGGGTACACAGATACGCAGTATTTT.

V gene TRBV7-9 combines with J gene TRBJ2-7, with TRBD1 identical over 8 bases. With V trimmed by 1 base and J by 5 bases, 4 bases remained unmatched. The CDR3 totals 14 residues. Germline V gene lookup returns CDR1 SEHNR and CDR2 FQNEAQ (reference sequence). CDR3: CASSLGTGKDEQYF. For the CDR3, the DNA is TGTGCCAGCAGCTTAGGGACAGGGAAAGACGAGCAGTACTTC. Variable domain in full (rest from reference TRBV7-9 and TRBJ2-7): DTGVSQNPRHKITKRGQNVTFRCDPISEHNRLYWYRQTLGQGPEFLTYFQNEAQLEKSRLLSDRFSAERPKGSFSTLEIQRTEQGDSAMYLCASSLGTGKDEQYFGPGTRLTVT.

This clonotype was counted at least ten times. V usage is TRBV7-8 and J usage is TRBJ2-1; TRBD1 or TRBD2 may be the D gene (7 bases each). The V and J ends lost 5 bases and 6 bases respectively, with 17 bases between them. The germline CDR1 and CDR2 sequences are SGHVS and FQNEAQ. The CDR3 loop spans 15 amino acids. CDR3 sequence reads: CASSPRQGGGNEQFF. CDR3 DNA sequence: TGTGCCAGCAGCCCCCGACAGGGCGGGGGCAATGAGCAGTTCTTC. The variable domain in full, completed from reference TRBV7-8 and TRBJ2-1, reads GAGVSQSPRYKVAKRGQDVALRCDPISGHVSLFWYQQALGQGPEFLTYFQNEAQLDKSGLPSDRFFAERPEGSVSTLKIQRTQQEDSAVYLCASSPRQGGGNEQFFGPGTRLTVL.

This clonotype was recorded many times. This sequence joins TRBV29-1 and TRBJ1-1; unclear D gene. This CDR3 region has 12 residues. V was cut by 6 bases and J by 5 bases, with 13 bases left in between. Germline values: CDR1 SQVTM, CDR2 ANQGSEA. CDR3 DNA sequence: TGCAGCGTAAGCCGTGTTGGGACTGAAGCTTTCTTT. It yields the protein CSVSRVGTEAFF.

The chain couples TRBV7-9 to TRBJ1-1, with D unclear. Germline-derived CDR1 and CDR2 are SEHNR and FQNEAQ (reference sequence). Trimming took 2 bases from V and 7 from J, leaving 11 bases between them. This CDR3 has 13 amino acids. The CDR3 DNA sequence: TGTGCCAGCAGCTTAATGGACGGATTTGAAGCTTTCTTT. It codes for CASSLMDGFEAFF.

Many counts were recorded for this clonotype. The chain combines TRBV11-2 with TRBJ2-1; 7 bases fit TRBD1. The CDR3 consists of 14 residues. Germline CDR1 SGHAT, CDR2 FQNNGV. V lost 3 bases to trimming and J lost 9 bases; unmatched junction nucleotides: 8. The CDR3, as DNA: TGTGCCAGCAGCTTTGGACAGGACCGAGTTGAGCAGTTCTTC. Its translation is CASSFGQDRVEQFF.

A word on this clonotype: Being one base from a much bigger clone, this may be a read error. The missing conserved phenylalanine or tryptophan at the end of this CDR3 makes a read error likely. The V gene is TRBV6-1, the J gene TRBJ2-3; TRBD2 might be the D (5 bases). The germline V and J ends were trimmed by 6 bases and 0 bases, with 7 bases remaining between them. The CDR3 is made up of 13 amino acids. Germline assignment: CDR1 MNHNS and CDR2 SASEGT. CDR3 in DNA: TGTGCCAGCAGGAGGGCTAGCACAGATACGCAGTATTCT. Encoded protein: CASRRASTDTQYS.

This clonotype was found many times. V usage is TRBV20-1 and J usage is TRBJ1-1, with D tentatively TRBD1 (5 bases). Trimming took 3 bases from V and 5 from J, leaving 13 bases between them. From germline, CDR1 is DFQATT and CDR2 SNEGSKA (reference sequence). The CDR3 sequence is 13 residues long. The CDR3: CSARGIGGTEAFF. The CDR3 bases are TGCAGTGCTAGGGGTATCGGGGGGACTGAAGCTTTCTTT.

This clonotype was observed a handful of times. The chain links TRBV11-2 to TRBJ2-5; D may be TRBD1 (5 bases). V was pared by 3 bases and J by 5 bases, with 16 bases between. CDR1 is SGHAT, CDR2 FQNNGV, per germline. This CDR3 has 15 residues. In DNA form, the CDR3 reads TGTGCCAGCAGCTTCCAGGGTGTTGTTACGGAGACCCAGTACTTC. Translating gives CASSFQGVVTETQYF.